A selection of T cell receptor beta chains follows, all from one sample in a study of cytomegalovirus exposure and HLA in healthy donors. Sequencing used immunoSEQ multiplex PCR; TCRdb keeps in-frame clones, though not all of them. Of approximately 150,000 clones listed, about four fifths are singletons. The sequenced sample consisted of PBMCs. Receptor source: a man aged 45-65 years in good health and CMV-seropositive. Both conserved end residues are part of each CDR3. D genes are given only for firm matches. Where a row states a size, it is once, few, many or the class of an expanded clone; other rows omit it.

NA	TRBV5-4	NA	TRBJ2-7	TGTGCCAGCAGCTTCGGTAGCTCCTACGAGCAGTACTTC	CASSFGSSYEQYF
NA	TRBV4-3	NA	TRBJ2-3	TGCGCCAGCAGCCAAGGGGCTGTTAGCACAGATACGCAGTATTTT	CASSQGAVSTDTQYF
NA	TRBV11-3	NA	TRBJ2-2	TGTGCCAGCAGTTTCACAGGGTATGACACCGGGGAGCTGTTTTTT	CASSFTGYDTGELFF
few	TRBV5-4	NA	TRBJ1-1	TGTGCCAGCAGCTTGACGGTAGGGGCTGAAGCTTTCTTT	CASSLTVGAEAFF
NA	TRBV4-1	TRBD1	TRBJ2-7	TGCGCCAGCAGCCTCCGGGACAGGCCTTCCTACGAGCAGTACTTC	CASSLRDRPSYEQYF
NA	TRBV7-3	TRBD1	TRBJ2-6	TGTGCCAGCAGCTTTTTAGGGGGCACTGGGGCCAACGTCCTGACTTTC	CASSFLGGTGANVLTF
once	TRBV9	TRBD2	TRBJ2-5	TGTGCCAGCAGCGTAGCTCTGGGACTACAAGAGACCCAGTACTTC	CASSVALGLQETQYF
NA	TRBV19	TRBD1	TRBJ2-7	TGTGCCAGTAGGGCCGGGACAGGTTTCTCCTACGAGCAGTACTTC	CASRAGTGFSYEQYF
NA	TRBV18	TRBD1	TRBJ2-2	TGTGCCAGCTCACTTGTGACTTCCGACAGGGTTTCGTCCGGGGAGCTGTTTTTT	CASSLVTSDRVSSGELFF
NA	TRBV4-1	NA	TRBJ2-7	TGCGCCAGCAGCCTAAGGGACATTAGCTCCTACGAGCAGTACTTC	CASSLRDISSYEQYF
NA	TRBV4-3	NA	TRBJ1-1	TGCGCCAGCAGCCATGGGGACACCATGAACACTGAAGCTTTCTTT	CASSHGDTMNTEAFF
NA	TRBV10-2	TRBD2	TRBJ2-7	TGCGCCAGCAGTGAGTGGACTAGGAGGTACGAGCAGTACTTC	CASSEWTRRYEQYF
NA	TRBV11-2	NA	TRBJ1-1	TGTGCCAGCAGCTTAGAGGGGGGAGGGAACACTGAAGCTTTCTTT	CASSLEGGGNTEAFF
NA	TRBV5-1	TRBD2	TRBJ2-1	TGCGCCAGCAGCGGGCAAACTAGCGGGGGGCCCTATTTACCGCGCTCCTACAATGAGCAGTTCTTC	CASSGQTSGGPYLPRSYNEQFF
few	TRBV6-5	TRBD1	TRBJ2-7	TGTGCCAGCAGTTACTCGGGACAGGGAGGCTACGAGCAGTACTTC	CASSYSGQGGYEQYF
NA	TRBV28	TRBD2	TRBJ2-2	TGTGCCAGCAGTCAAAGACTAGCGGGAGGGTGGGAGCTGTTTTTT	CASSQRLAGGWELFF
NA	TRBV9	TRBD2	TRBJ2-1	TGTGCCAGCAGCGTTGGACTAGTCGACAATGAGCAGTTCTTC	CASSVGLVDNEQFF
NA	TRBV5-6	TRBD1	TRBJ2-1	TGTGCCAGCAGCCCCGGGACAGGAAGGTACAATGAGCAGTTCTTC	CASSPGTGRYNEQFF
once	TRBV7-9	NA	TRBJ1-2	TGTGCCAGCAGCTTAGAAGGGGGACCGAACGGCTATGGCTACACCTTC	CASSLEGGPNGYGYTF
once	TRBV10-3	TRBD1	TRBJ2-1	TGTGCCATCAGTGCCCCCGAGACAGGGGGGGGCAATGAGCAGTTCTTC	CAISAPETGGGNEQFF
NA	TRBV11-2	TRBD1	TRBJ2-1	TGTGCCAGCAGCTTAGATATGGGACAGGGGTACAATGAGCAGTTCTTC	CASSLDMGQGYNEQFF
NA	TRBV9	NA	TRBJ2-5	TGTGCCAGCAGCGGGACAAGAGGAGAGACCCAGTACTTC	CASSGTRGETQYF
NA	TRBV30	TRBD1	TRBJ1-4	TGTGCCTGGAGTGTACCGGACAGGGGTCGAGAAAAACTGTTTTTT	CAWSVPDRGREKLFF
NA	TRBV7-9	NA	TRBJ1-2	TGTGCCAGCAGCAGAGAAAGCAGGAGGCAAAATGGCCACACCTTC	CASSRESRRQNGHTF
few	TRBV28	NA	TRBJ1-5	TGTGCCAGCAGTTTATACCGGAGCCCTAGCAATCAGCCCCAGCATTTT	CASSLYRSPSNQPQHF
NA	TRBV6-1	TRBD1	TRBJ1-2	TGTGCCAGCAGTGAGACAGGGTCCTATGGCTACACCTTC	CASSETGSYGYTF
NA	TRBV5-1	TRBD2	TRBJ2-1	TGCGCCAGCAGCAGTGGACTAGCGGCTATGTACAATGAGCAGTTCTTC	CASSSGLAAMYNEQFF